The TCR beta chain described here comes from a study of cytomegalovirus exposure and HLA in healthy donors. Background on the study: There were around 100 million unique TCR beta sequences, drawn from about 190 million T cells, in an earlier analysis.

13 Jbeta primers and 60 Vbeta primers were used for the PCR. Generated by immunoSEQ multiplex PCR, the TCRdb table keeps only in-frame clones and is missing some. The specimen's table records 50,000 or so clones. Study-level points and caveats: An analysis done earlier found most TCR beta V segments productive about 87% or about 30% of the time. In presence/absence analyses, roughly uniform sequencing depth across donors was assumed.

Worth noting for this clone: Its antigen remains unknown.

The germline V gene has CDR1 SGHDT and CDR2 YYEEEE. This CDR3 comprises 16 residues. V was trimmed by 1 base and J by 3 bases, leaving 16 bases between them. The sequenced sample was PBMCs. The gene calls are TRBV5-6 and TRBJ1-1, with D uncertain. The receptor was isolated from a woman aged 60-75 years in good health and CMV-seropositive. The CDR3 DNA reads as TGTGCCAGCAGCTTGTGGGTGGGTGGGAGCGACACTGAAGCTTTCTTT. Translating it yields CASSLWVGGSDTEAFF. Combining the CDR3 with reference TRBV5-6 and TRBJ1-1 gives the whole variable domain DAGVTQSPTHLIKTRGQQVTLRCSPKSGHDTVSWYQQALGQGPQFIFQYYEEEERQRGNFPDRFSGHQFPNYSSELNVNALLLGDSALYLCASSLWVGGSDTEAFFGQGTRLTVV.